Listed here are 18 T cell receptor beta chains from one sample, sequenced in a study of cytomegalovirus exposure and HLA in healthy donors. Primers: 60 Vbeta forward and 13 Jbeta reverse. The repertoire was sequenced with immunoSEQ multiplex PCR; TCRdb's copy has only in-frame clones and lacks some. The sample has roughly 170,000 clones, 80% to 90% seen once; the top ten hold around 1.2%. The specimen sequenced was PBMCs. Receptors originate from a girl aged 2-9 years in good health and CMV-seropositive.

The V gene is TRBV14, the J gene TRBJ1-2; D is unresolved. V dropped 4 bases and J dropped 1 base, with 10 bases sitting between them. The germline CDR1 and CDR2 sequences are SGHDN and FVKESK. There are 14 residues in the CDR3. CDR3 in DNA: TGTGCCAGCAGCCTTCTAGCTAGTAACTATGGCTACACCTTC. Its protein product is CASSLLASNYGYTF.

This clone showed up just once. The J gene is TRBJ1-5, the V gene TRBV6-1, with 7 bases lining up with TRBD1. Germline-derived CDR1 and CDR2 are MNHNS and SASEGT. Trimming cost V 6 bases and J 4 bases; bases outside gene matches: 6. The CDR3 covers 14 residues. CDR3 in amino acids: CASRVGTANQPQHF. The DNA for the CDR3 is TGTGCCAGCAGGGTAGGGACAGCAAATCAGCCCCAGCATTTT.

CDR3 sequence (DNA): TGTGCCTGGAGCCTCATTACAGGGGGCTCCTACGAGCAGTACTTC. It codes for CAWSLITGGSYEQYF. V is TRBV30 and J is TRBJ2-7; 8 bases match TRBD1. Germline V gene sequence: CDR1 GTSNPN, CDR2 SVGIG (reference sequence). The V and J ends lost 3 bases and 0 bases, in that order; junction bases with no gene match: 7. The length of the CDR3 is 15 residues.

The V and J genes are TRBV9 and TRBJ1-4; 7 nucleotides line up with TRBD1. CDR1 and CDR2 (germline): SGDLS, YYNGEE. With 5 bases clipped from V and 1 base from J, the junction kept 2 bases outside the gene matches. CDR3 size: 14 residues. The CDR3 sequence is CASSRQGTNEKLFF. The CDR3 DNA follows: TGTGCCAGCAGTCGACAGGGAACTAATGAAAAACTGTTTTTT.

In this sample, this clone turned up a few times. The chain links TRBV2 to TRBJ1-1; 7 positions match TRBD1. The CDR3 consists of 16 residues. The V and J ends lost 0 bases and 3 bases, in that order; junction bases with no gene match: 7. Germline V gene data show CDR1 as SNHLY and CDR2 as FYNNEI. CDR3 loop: CASSEARQGWDTEAFF. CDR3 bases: TGTGCCAGCAGTGAAGCGAGACAGGGATGGGACACTGAAGCTTTCTTT.

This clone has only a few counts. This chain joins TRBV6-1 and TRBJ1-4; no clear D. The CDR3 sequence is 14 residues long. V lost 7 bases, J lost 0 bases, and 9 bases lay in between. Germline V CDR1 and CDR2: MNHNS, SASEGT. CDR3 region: CASNMATTNEKLFF. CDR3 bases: TGTGCCAGCAATATGGCCACAACTAATGAAAAACTGTTTTTT.

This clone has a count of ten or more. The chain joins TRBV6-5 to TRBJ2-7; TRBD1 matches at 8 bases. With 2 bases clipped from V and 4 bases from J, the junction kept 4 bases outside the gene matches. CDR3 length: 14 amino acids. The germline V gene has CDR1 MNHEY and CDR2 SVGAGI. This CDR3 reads CASSYVTGVYEQYF. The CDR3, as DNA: TGTGCCAGCAGTTACGTGACAGGGGTGTACGAGCAGTACTTC.

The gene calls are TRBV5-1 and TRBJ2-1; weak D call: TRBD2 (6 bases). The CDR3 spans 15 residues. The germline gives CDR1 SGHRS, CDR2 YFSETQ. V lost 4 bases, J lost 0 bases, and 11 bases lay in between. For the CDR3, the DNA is TGCGCCAGCAGCGGGGGACTGTTCTCCTACAATGAGCAGTTCTTC. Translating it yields CASSGGLFSYNEQFF.

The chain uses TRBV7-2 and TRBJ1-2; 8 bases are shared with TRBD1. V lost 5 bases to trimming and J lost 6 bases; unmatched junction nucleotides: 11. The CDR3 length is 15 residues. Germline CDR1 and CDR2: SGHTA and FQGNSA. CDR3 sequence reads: CASSLGRQGIHGYTF. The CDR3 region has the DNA TGTGCCAGCAGCCTAGGAAGACAGGGGATCCATGGCTACACCTTC.

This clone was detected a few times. Written as DNA, the CDR3 is TGTGCCAGCAGTTACTCGGGGGGTGGGGGGGAAAAACTGTTTTTT. Amino acids: CASSYSGGGGEKLFF. This chain uses TRBV6-5 with TRBJ1-4; a weak D match, TRBD1 (5 bases). Germline V gene data show CDR1 as MNHEY and CDR2 as SVGAGI. This CDR3 is built from 15 residues. Trimming took 0 bases from V and 8 from J, leaving 13 bases between them.

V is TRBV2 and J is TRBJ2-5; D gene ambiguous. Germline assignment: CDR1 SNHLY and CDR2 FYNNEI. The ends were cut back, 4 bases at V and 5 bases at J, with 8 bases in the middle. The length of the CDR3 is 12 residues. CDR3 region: CASSAPLETQYF. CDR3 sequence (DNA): TGTGCCAGCAGTGCTCCCTTGGAGACCCAGTACTTC. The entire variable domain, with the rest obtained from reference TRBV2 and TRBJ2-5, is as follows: EPEVTQTPSHQVTQMGQEVILRCVPISNHLYFYWYRQILGQKVEFLVSFYNNEISEKSEIFDDQFSVERPDGSNFTLKIRSTKLEDSAMYFCASSAPLETQYFGPGTRLLVL.

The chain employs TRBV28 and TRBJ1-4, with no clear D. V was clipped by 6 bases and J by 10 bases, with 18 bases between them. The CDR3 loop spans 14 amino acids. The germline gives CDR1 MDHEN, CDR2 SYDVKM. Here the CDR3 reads CASSPHSGSGKLFF. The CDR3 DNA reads TGTGCCAGCAGCCCTCATTCGGGGTCTGGAAAACTGTTTTTT.

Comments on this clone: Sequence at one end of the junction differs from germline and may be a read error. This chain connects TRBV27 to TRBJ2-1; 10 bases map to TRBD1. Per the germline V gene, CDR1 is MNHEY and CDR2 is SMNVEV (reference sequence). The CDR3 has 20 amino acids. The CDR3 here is CASSFLTGGVKWESYSEQFF. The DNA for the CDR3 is TGTGCCAGCAGTTTTTTGACAGGGGGCGTAAAGTGGGAGTCTTACAGTGAGCAGTTCTTC.

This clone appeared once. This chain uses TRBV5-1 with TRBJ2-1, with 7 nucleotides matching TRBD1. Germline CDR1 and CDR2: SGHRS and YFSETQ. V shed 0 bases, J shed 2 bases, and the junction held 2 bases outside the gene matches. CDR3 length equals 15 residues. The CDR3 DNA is TGCGCCAGCAGCTTGGGACAGGGTCCCTACAATGAGCAGTTCTTC. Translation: CASSLGQGPYNEQFF.

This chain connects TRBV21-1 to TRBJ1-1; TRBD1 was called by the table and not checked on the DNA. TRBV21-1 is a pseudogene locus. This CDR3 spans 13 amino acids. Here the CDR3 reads CASPGQVQIEAFF. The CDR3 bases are TGTGCCAGCCCCGGACAGGTCCAAATCGAAGCTTTCTTT.

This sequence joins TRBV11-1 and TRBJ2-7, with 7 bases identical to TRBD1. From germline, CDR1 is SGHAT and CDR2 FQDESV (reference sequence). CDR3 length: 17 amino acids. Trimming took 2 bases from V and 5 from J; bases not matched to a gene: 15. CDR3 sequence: CASSLRQRQGRSDEQYF. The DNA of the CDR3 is TGTGCCAGCAGCTTACGACAGAGACAGGGTAGATCCGACGAGCAGTACTTC.

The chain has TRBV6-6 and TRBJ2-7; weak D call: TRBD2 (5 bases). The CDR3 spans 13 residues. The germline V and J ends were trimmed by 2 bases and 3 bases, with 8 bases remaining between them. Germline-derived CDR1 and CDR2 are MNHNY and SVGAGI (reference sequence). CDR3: CASSYGRNYEQYF. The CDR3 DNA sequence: TGTGCCAGCAGTTACGGGAGAAACTACGAGCAGTACTTC.

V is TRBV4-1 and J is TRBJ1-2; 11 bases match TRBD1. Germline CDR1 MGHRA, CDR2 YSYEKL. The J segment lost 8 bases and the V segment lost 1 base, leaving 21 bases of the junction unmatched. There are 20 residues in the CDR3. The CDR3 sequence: CASSQGTGGAAFPFDSGYTF. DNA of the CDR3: TGCGCCAGCAGCCAAGGGACAGGGGGCGCCGCCTTCCCCTTTGACAGCGGCTACACCTTC.